This T cell receptor (beta chain) was profiled in a study of early T cells in non-severe SARS-CoV-2 infection. Across the whole study: Sequencing input comprised bulk RNA from unsorted whole blood; chain pairing was not available. General study findings and limits: Private and CD4 specificities were missed by VDJdb matching, skewed to anti-spike CD8.

The CDR3 extends over 15 amino acids. With 6 bases clipped from V and 4 bases from J, the junction kept 14 bases outside the gene matches. Per the germline V gene, CDR1 is DFQATT and CDR2 is SNEGSKA (reference sequence). Unique molecular identifiers were added to individual cDNA molecules. TCRdb reprocessed the 5' RACE reads with MiXCR, giving one entry per CDR3 protein. Of tens of thousands of distinct CDR3 sequences listed, approximately 5% are singletons. Concerning this clonotype: As yet, its antigen is unknown.

V and J are TRBV20-1 and TRBJ1-1, with TRBD1 matching 7 bases. Sequenced: whole blood. This TCR was recovered from an adult who was a healthcare worker with PCR-confirmed SARS-CoV-2 infection or an uninfected control (not recorded which). CDR3 sequence (DNA): TGCAGTGCCCTTAGGACAGGAGGGGGGCCCACTGAAGCTTTCTTT. Amino acids: CSALRTGGGPTEAFF.